Below, 11 T cell receptor beta chains from the same sample are listed, as sequenced in a study of blood T cell repertoires in COVID-19. Measured with immunoSEQ multiplex PCR; TCRdb has only the in-frame clones, and not every one. The data contain 55,000 to 70,000 clones, more than 70% of them singletons. The specimen was peripheral blood. The receptors were gathered from a man aged 55-75 years with acute or convalescent COVID-19.

The rearrangement uses TRBV6-2 or TRBV6-3 and TRBJ2-1; TRBD2 is a possible D gene (5 bases). The CDR3 spans 15 residues. V dropped 6 bases and J dropped 5 bases, with 17 bases sitting between them. Germline V lookup: CDR1 MNHEY, CDR2 SVGEGT. CDR3 sequence: CASSPGPGVNNEQFF. CDR3 coding DNA: TGTGCCAGCAGCCCCGGCCCCGGGGTCAACAATGAGCAGTTCTTC.

This clone was recorded only once. The V call is TRBV7-8, the J call TRBJ2-2, with a tentative D call TRBD1 (6 bases). Germline lookup yields CDR1 SGHVS and CDR2 FQNEAQ. The ends were cut back, 2 bases at V and 3 bases at J, with 16 bases in the middle. There are 17 residues in the CDR3. In DNA form, the CDR3 reads TGTGCCAGCAGCTTAAGGGGGAGCGGCAGGGACACCGGGGAGCTGTTTTTT. It codes for CASSLRGSGRDTGELFF.

This chain uses TRBV10-3 with TRBJ2-7; perhaps TRBD1 as D (6 bases). This CDR3 has 16 amino acids. The V and J ends lost 3 bases and 2 bases respectively, with 17 bases between them. Germline CDR1 reads ENHRY; CDR2 reads SYGVKD. DNA of the CDR3: TGTGCCATCAGTGATAAGATCTTCGGGGACACCTACGAGCAGTACTTC. Residues: CAISDKIFGDTYEQYF.

This chain links TRBV27 with TRBJ2-2, with a weak D call TRBD2 (5 bases). There are 14 residues in the CDR3. Trimming stripped 3 bases from V and 5 bases from J, with 10 bases between. The germline V gene encodes CDR1 MNHEY and CDR2 SMNVEV (reference sequence). The CDR3 coding sequence is TGTGCCAGCAGTTTCGGGGTGGTGACCGGGGAGCTGTTTTTT. Translation: CASSFGVVTGELFF.

The J gene is TRBJ2-1, the V gene TRBV6-5, with 7 bases fitting TRBD1. CDR1 MNHEY and CDR2 SVGAGI come from the germline V gene. The V segment lost 2 bases and the J segment 0 bases; nucleotides outside the gene matches: 1. The CDR3 contains 15 residues. As DNA, the CDR3 is TGTGCCAGCAGTTACGGGACAGCCTCCTACAATGAGCAGTTCTTC. Amino acid sequence: CASSYGTASYNEQFF.

The count of this clone is one. V usage is TRBV6-5 and J usage is TRBJ2-7; D is unclear. V was clipped by 4 bases and J by 2 bases, with 3 bases between them. Germline CDR1 is MNHEY and CDR2 is SVGAGI. This CDR3 has 11 amino acids. The CDR3 protein is CASSSTYEQYF. The CDR3 coding sequence is TGTGCCAGCAGTTCTACCTACGAGCAGTACTTC.

The rearrangement uses TRBV12-3 or TRBV12-4 and TRBJ2-7; TRBD1 matches at 8 bases. After removal of 5 bases from V and 3 bases from J, the junction contained 3 bases not matched to a gene. This CDR3 region has 13 residues. DNA for the CDR3: TGTGCCAGCAGTCCGGGACAGGTCTACGAGCAGTACTTC. Translated: CASSPGQVYEQYF.

Only one count was recorded for this clone. The chain links TRBV5-4 to TRBJ1-2; D possibly corresponds to TRBD1 (5 bases). V lost 0 bases and J lost 3, with 9 bases in between. From germline, CDR1 is SGHNT and CDR2 YYREEE (reference sequence). The CDR3 totals 14 residues. CDR3 protein: CASSLGGVDYGYTF. The CDR3 nucleotides are TGTGCCAGCAGCTTGGGGGGGGTGGACTATGGCTACACCTTC.

CDR3 nucleotides: TGTGCCAGCAGGAAGACAGGGCCCGTCTATGGCTACACCTTC. This encodes CASRKTGPVYGYTF. This chain uses TRBV6-5 with TRBJ1-2; 7 bases match TRBD1. Germline CDR1 is MNHEY and CDR2 is SVGAGI. The J segment lost 4 bases and the V segment lost 6 bases, leaving 8 bases of the junction unmatched. The length of the CDR3 is 14 residues.

V is TRBV9 and J is TRBJ2-5; possibly TRBD1 for D (6 bases). Germline CDR1 reads SGDLS; CDR2 reads YYNGEE. The length of the CDR3 is 17 residues. Trimming cost V 0 bases and J 2 bases, with 17 bases left between them. The CDR3 here is CASSVALGGRFQETQYF. Written as DNA, the CDR3 is TGTGCCAGCAGCGTAGCTCTAGGGGGACGATTTCAAGAGACCCAGTACTTC.

The rearrangement uses TRBV9 and TRBJ2-7; tentatively, D is TRBD1 (5 bases). The CDR3 has 14 amino acids. The V gene's germline CDR1 is SGDLS and CDR2 YYNGEE. Deletions cut 0 bases from V and 0 bases from J, with 7 bases between. This CDR3 reads CASSVDDSSYEQYF. CDR3 bases: TGTGCCAGCAGCGTAGACGACAGCTCCTACGAGCAGTACTTC.